These 24 T cell receptor beta chains share one sample of origin, sequenced in a study of blood T cell repertoires in COVID-19. TCRdb's copy holds only in-frame clones and misses some; the assay was immunoSEQ multiplex PCR. The sample has 250,000 to 300,000 clones, roughly 89% seen once. Sequencing was performed on peripheral blood. All receptors come from a woman aged 25 to 39 with active or convalescent COVID-19.

This chain uses TRBV3-1 (or the pseudogene TRBV3-2) with TRBJ2-1, with TRBD2 matching over 10 bases. The CDR3 is 20 amino acids. The ends lost 0 bases at V and 0 bases at J; junction bases unmatched: 11. Germline CDR1 reads LGHDT; CDR2 reads YNNKEL (reference sequence). CDR3 bases: TGTGCCAGCAGCCAAGAAGGTCGGGATAGCGGGGGGTTCTCCTACAATGAGCAGTTCTTC. It is translated as CASSQEGRDSGGFSYNEQFF.

This sequence joins TRBV19 and TRBJ1-6; weak D call: TRBD1 (5 bases). Germline V gene lookup returns CDR1 LNHDA and CDR2 SQIVND (reference sequence). Trimming removed 6 bases at V and 9 bases at J, with 24 bases between. This CDR3 comprises 17 residues. In nucleotides, the CDR3 is TGTGCCAGTAGGACGGCGGCAGGGCCGAGACGGAGTTCACCCCTCCACTTT. Translation gives CASRTAAGPRRSSPLHF.

The chain couples TRBV6-1 to TRBJ2-7; D unresolved. Looked up from germline, CDR1 is MNHNS and CDR2 is SASEGT. The V and J ends lost 0 bases and 4 bases respectively, with 10 bases between them. The CDR3 is made up of 14 amino acids. CDR3 in amino acids: CASSEAEAWYEQYF. The CDR3 bases are TGTGCCAGCAGTGAAGCAGAGGCGTGGTACGAGCAGTACTTC.

The CDR3 bases are TGTGCCAGCAGCGTAGGGGTAGGGGCTAACTATGGCTACACCTTC. It specifies CASSVGVGANYGYTF. The V call is TRBV9, the J call TRBJ1-2; possibly TRBD1 for D (5 bases). Between the trimmed V and J ends, which lost 0 bases and 0 bases, there was a span of 9 bases. In germline, CDR1 is SGDLS, CDR2 YYNGEE. This CDR3 contains 15 residues.

This chain connects TRBV4-2 to TRBJ1-4; D ambiguous. Germline V gene sequence: CDR1 LGHNA, CDR2 YNFKEQ. The ends were cut back, 4 bases at V and 8 bases at J, with 17 bases in the middle. This CDR3 has 15 amino acids. Here the CDR3 reads CASSREGSREEKLFF. DNA for the CDR3: TGTGCCAGCAGCCGGGAGGGCAGCCGAGAGGAAAAACTGTTTTTT.

The V and J genes are TRBV6-5 and TRBJ1-1; tentative D call: TRBD1 (5 bases). Trimming cost V 6 bases and J 10 bases, with 12 bases left between them. CDR1 is MNHEY, CDR2 SVGAGI, per germline. There are 11 residues in the CDR3. Here the CDR3 reads CASSNGGGAFF. The CDR3 DNA follows: TGTGCCAGCAGCAACGGGGGAGGAGCTTTCTTT.

This chain connects TRBV5-1 to TRBJ1-1; D possibly corresponds to TRBD1 (5 bases). With 0 bases removed from V and 3 bases from J, the gap between germline ends came to 12 bases. This CDR3 comprises 15 residues. Per the germline V gene, CDR1 is SGHRS and CDR2 is YFSETQ. DNA for the CDR3: TGCGCCAGCAGCTTGGGGGTCCTAGGGGACACTGAAGCTTTCTTT. This sequence encodes CASSLGVLGDTEAFF.

This chain links TRBV25-1 with TRBJ2-6; TRBD1 aligns across 8 bases. This CDR3 has 18 residues. V lost 5 bases to trimming and J lost 1 base; unmatched junction nucleotides: 10. CDR1 is MGHDK and CDR2 is SYGVNS in the germline V gene. The CDR3 is CASSNRDRWGSGANVLTF. CDR3 coding DNA: TGTGCCAGCAGTAATCGGGACAGGTGGGGGTCTGGGGCCAACGTCCTGACTTTC.

This chain connects TRBV11-2 to TRBJ1-5; D is ambiguous. Per the germline V gene, CDR1 is SGHAT and CDR2 is FQNNGV. The CDR3 totals 13 residues. Trimming cost V 1 base and J 6 bases, with 7 bases left between them. In DNA form, the CDR3 reads TGTGCCAGCAGCTTAGGAGGGTTTCAGCCCCAGCATTTT. Amino acids: CASSLGGFQPQHF.

This clone was seen a single time. The chain is built from TRBV29-1 and TRBJ1-2; possibly TRBD1 for D (6 bases). This CDR3 is 13 amino acids long. Deletions cut 4 bases from V and 7 bases from J, with 16 bases between. Germline lookup yields CDR1 SQVTM and CDR2 ANQGSEA. The CDR3 sequence: CSVGVRGWGGYTF. The DNA for the CDR3 is TGCAGCGTTGGAGTCAGGGGCTGGGGTGGCTACACCTTC.

The genes are TRBV7-8 and TRBJ2-7, with 10 bases lining up with TRBD2. Per the germline V gene, CDR1 is SGHVS and CDR2 is FQNEAQ. The CDR3 covers 15 residues. V was pared by 5 bases and J by 6 bases, with 10 bases of the junction left unmatched. The CDR3 reads CASSNRIAGGREQYF. CDR3 bases: TGTGCCAGCAGCAACCGAATAGCGGGGGGACGCGAGCAGTACTTC.

The chain combines TRBV6-1 with TRBJ1-5; TRBD1 is a possible D gene (5 bases). The germline V gene has CDR1 MNHNS and CDR2 SASEGT. Trimming stripped 2 bases from V and 7 bases from J, with 12 bases between. The CDR3 covers 14 residues. CDR3 nucleotide sequence: TGTGCCAGCAGTGAACTTGGGGGGGACCAGCCCCAGCATTTT. Protein product: CASSELGGDQPQHF.

The chain recombines TRBV6-4 with TRBJ2-3, with 8 positions matching TRBD2. The CDR3 extends over 18 amino acids. The germline V gene has CDR1 MRHNA and CDR2 SNTAGT. The ends lost 0 bases at V and 1 base at J; junction bases unmatched: 9. In nucleotides, the CDR3 is TGTGCCAGCAGTGACTCAAGTAGGCCGGGGGGGGGCACAGATACGCAGTATTTT. It codes for CASSDSSRPGGGTDTQYF.

The chain carries TRBV5-4 and TRBJ1-1; D unclear. The V end lost 0 bases, the J end lost 6 bases, and 9 bases lay between the germline ends. Per the germline V gene, CDR1 is SGHNT and CDR2 is YYREEE (reference sequence). This CDR3 has 13 residues. The CDR3 DNA is TGTGCCAGCAGCTTGGCCCTTGGGCCTGAAGCTTTCTTT. Amino acids: CASSLALGPEAFF.

The CDR3 region is CASSQGSSGGDEQFF. The CDR3 DNA reads TGCGCCAGCAGCCAAGGTAGCAGCGGGGGCGATGAGCAGTTCTTC. The V and J genes are TRBV4-1 and TRBJ2-1; TRBD2 aligns across 8 bases. The junction had 7 bases not matched to a gene; V was cut back by 1 base and J by 8 bases. Germline lookup yields CDR1 MGHRA and CDR2 YSYEKL. The CDR3 is 15 amino acids.

This chain connects TRBV28 to TRBJ1-3, with 7 positions matching TRBD1. Trimming took 2 bases from V and 7 from J; bases not matched to a gene: 8. CDR3 size: 15 residues. Germline V lookup: CDR1 MDHEN, CDR2 SYDVKM. CDR3 sequence reads: CASSLVGQLWNTIYF. The CDR3 DNA reads TGTGCCAGCAGTTTAGTGGGACAGCTGTGGAACACCATATATTTT.

This chain connects TRBV12-3 or TRBV12-4 to TRBJ1-2; D not certain. The CDR3 totals 11 residues. Trimming removed 5 bases from V and 8 bases from J, with 9 bases in between. The CDR3 reads CASSAQSGYTF. CDR3 sequence (DNA): TGTGCCAGCAGTGCACAATCAGGCTACACCTTC.

The chain recombines TRBV7-2 with TRBJ1-5; D might be TRBD1 (5 bases). The V end lost 5 bases, the J end lost 7 bases, and 15 bases lay between the germline ends. The CDR3 extends over 14 amino acids. CDR1 is SGHTA, CDR2 FQGNSA, per germline. The CDR3 sequence is CASSDQGTGQPQHF. The CDR3 DNA sequence: TGTGCCAGCAGCGATCAGGGAACCGGGCAGCCCCAGCATTTT.

CDR3 nucleotide sequence: TGTGCCAGCAGTGAAAAGCCGGGACAGGTCCCTTCACCCCTCCACTTT. It translates to CASSEKPGQVPSPLHF. The chain is built from TRBV25-1 and TRBJ1-6; 8 bases agree with TRBD1. With 2 bases clipped from V and 9 bases from J, the junction kept 9 bases outside the gene matches. The CDR3 length is 16 residues. Germline V gives CDR1 MGHDK, CDR2 SYGVNS.

The V gene is TRBV11-2, the J gene TRBJ2-7, with 7 bases matching TRBD1. The V gene end was trimmed by 5 bases and the J gene end by 3 bases; junction bases not matched to a gene: 7. The CDR3 sequence is 14 residues long. Germline values: CDR1 SGHAT, CDR2 FQNNGV. This CDR3 is CASSAYRGDYEQYF. The CDR3 coding sequence is TGTGCCAGCAGCGCATACAGGGGAGACTACGAGCAGTACTTC.

V is TRBV6-5 and J is TRBJ1-2, with D tentatively TRBD1 (5 bases). The V end lost 5 bases, the J end lost 4 bases, and 8 bases lay between the germline ends. This CDR3 spans 12 amino acids. Germline lookup yields CDR1 MNHEY and CDR2 SVGAGI. Here the CDR3 DNA reads TGTGCCAGCAGTCCAGACAGCTATGGCTACACCTTC. Its protein is CASSPDSYGYTF.

CDR3 in amino acids: CASSRDSVLHSNQPQHF. In DNA, the CDR3 is TGTGCCAGTAGTAGGGACAGCGTTCTTCATAGCAATCAGCCCCAGCATTTT. J is TRBJ1-5 and V is TRBV19; 7 positions match TRBD1. The germline gives CDR1 LNHDA, CDR2 SQIVND (reference sequence). This CDR3 is 17 amino acids long. V lost 4 bases and J lost 0; bases outside the gene matches: 9.

The CDR3 protein is CASSSRSYEQYF. CDR3 DNA sequence: TGTGCCAGCAGTTCCCGGAGCTACGAGCAGTACTTC. The chain couples TRBV6-6 to TRBJ2-7, with D hard to call. The CDR3 length is 12 residues. V was clipped by 4 bases and J by 3 bases, with 7 bases between them. Germline V lookup: CDR1 MNHNY, CDR2 SVGAGI (reference sequence).

The chain carries TRBV24-1 and TRBJ2-3; D not resolved. The CDR3 covers 19 residues. Germline V lookup: CDR1 KGHDR, CDR2 SFDVKD. Trimming cost V 4 bases and J 0 bases, with 22 bases left between them. The CDR3, as DNA: TGTGCCACCAGTGACTCACACCCTAAAATTACTACTAGCACAGATACGCAGTATTTT. Protein: CATSDSHPKITTSTDTQYF.